This paragraph covers one TCR beta chain sequence. The data originate from a study of CD8 T cells in Susac syndrome. Trimming stripped 1 base from V and 5 bases from J, with 12 bases between. The CDR3 runs 15 residues. Random hexamers served to reverse transcribe about 0.45 to 1 ug RNA. MiXCR was run by TCRdb on the immunoSEQ multiplex PCR reads, yielding one entry per CDR3 protein. There are around 300,000 distinct CDR3 sequences in the sample; 89% occur only once, and approximately 0.18% lies in the top ten. The V and J genes are TRBV12-3 or TRBV12-4 and TRBJ1-5, with TRBD1 as a possible D gene (5 bases). Sequenced material: CD8+ T cells from PBMCs. The TCR originated in a human donor with multiple sclerosis. CDR3 region: CASSLGAGIHQPQHF. The CDR3 coding sequence is TGTGCCAGCAGTTTAGGAGCAGGGATCCATCAGCCCCAGCATTTT.